Here is one T cell receptor beta chain with its context. These data are taken from a study of CD8 T cells in Susac syndrome. In blood CD8+ and CD4+ T cells, TCR beta underwent sequencing. Roughly 0.45 to 1 ug RNA was reverse transcribed with random hexamers. By means of immunoSEQ multiplex PCR, TCR beta CDR3 spanning 54 Vbeta and 13 Jbeta underwent amplification. MiXCR, run by TCRdb on the immunoSEQ multiplex PCR reads, gives a single entry per CDR3 protein. The data show about 200,000 distinct CDR3 sequences, over 85% seen once. From germline, CDR1 is LNHNV and CDR2 YYDKDF (reference sequence). This CDR3 is 14 amino acids long. V lost 4 bases and J lost 7; bases outside the gene matches: 5.

The clonotype comes from a human donor in good health. The chain joins TRBV15 to TRBJ2-3, with 10 bases aligning to TRBD2. Sequencing input: CD4+ T cells from PBMCs. CDR3 nucleotide sequence: TGTGCCACCAGCACACGACTAGCGGGTAATACGCAGTATTTT. As protein: CATSTRLAGNTQYF.